The 31 T cell receptor beta chains given below trace back to one sample, sequenced in a study of cytomegalovirus exposure and HLA in healthy donors. 60 Vbeta and 13 Jbeta primers were used in PCR. Produced via immunoSEQ multiplex PCR; TCRdb's table is partial and in-frame only. The data show tens of thousands of clones, roughly 70% seen once. The specimen was PBMCs. These receptors all come from a man between 65 and 79 years old in good health and CMV-seronegative.

This clone was seen a handful of times. The gene calls are TRBV7-9 and TRBJ2-5, with D possibly matching TRBD1 (6 bases). Germline CDR1 SEHNR, CDR2 FQNEAQ (reference sequence). The length of the CDR3 is 15 residues. Trimming removed 1 base from V and 2 bases from J, with 11 bases in between. The CDR3 nucleotides read TGTGCCAGCAGCTTAGGGGTAGGGGGACAAGAGACCCAGTACTTC. As protein: CASSLGVGGQETQYF.

The genes are TRBV5-4 and TRBJ1-3; D not certain. CDR1 SGHNT and CDR2 YYREEE come from the germline V gene (reference sequence). This CDR3 comprises 15 residues. Trimming stripped 1 base from V and 6 bases from J, with 14 bases between. CDR3 loop: CASSLYSKSSNTIYF. The CDR3 coding sequence is TGTGCCAGCAGCTTGTACTCCAAATCCTCAAACACCATATATTTT.

The chain uses TRBV7-9 and TRBJ1-4; the match to TRBD1 covers 7 bases. V shed 5 bases and J 7 bases; nucleotides not matched to a gene: 7. Looked up from germline, CDR1 is SEHNR and CDR2 is FQNEAQ (reference sequence). There are 14 residues in the CDR3. CDR3 amino acids: CASSPQGSGEKLFF. CDR3 sequence (DNA): TGTGCCAGCAGCCCACAGGGGTCGGGTGAAAAACTGTTTTTT.

V and J are TRBV18 and TRBJ2-6; 8 positions match TRBD1. The CDR3 is 17 residues long. Germline-derived CDR1 and CDR2 are KGHSH and LQKENI. The trim removed 3 bases at V and 2 bases at J, leaving 6 bases unmatched. The CDR3 DNA is TGTGCCAGCTCACCGCAGGGGGCGTATACTGGGGCCAACGTCCTGACTTTC. It codes for CASSPQGAYTGANVLTF.

This clone has a handful of counts. The chain joins TRBV5-1 to TRBJ1-4; no firm D call. Germline assignment: CDR1 SGHRS and CDR2 YFSETQ. Trimming left V 5 bases short and J 8 bases short, with 10 bases between. This CDR3 region has 12 residues. The CDR3 is CASSYPGEKLFF. The CDR3 bases are TGCGCCAGCAGTTACCCGGGGGAAAAACTGTTTTTT. Using reference TRBV5-1 and TRBJ1-4 for the parts outside the CDR3, the full variable domain is KAGVTQTPRYLIKTRGQQVTLSCSPISGHRSVSWYQQTPGQGLQFLFEYFSETQRNKGNFPGRFSGRQFSNSRSEMNVSTLELGDSALYLCASSYPGEKLFFGSGTQLSVL.

CDR3 sequence (DNA): TGTGCCAGCAGTGAGTTTGGGGCACAGAGTGAGCAGTTCTTC. Translation gives CASSEFGAQSEQFF. The rearrangement links TRBV2 to TRBJ2-1, with D perhaps TRBD1 (5 bases). The CDR3 is 14 residues long. In germline, CDR1 is SNHLY, CDR2 FYNNEI. Trimming took off 3 bases at V and 9 bases at J, with 15 bases between the two ends.

This clone was seen only a few times. The rearrangement joins TRBV9 to TRBJ2-4, with D tentatively TRBD2 (5 bases). Germline CDR1 and CDR2: SGDLS and YYNGEE. Trimming cost V 0 bases and J 0 bases, with 10 bases left between them. This CDR3 has 16 residues. For the CDR3, the DNA is TGTGCCAGCAGCGTAGGTGCAGCGGCAGCCAAAAACATTCAGTACTTC. Translated: CASSVGAAAAKNIQYF.

V is TRBV5-1 and J is TRBJ2-5; D call uncertain. V was pared by 5 bases and J by 5 bases, with 16 bases between. This CDR3 comprises 14 residues. Germline V gene data show CDR1 as SGHRS and CDR2 as YFSETQ. DNA of the CDR3: TGCGCCAGCAGTACCCCGGTTGGGCCGGAGACCCAGTACTTC. This sequence encodes CASSTPVGPETQYF.

The chain is built from TRBV9 and TRBJ1-3; D gene unclear. The length of the CDR3 is 14 residues. V was pared by 10 bases and J by 5 bases, with 19 bases between. CDR1 is SGDLS and CDR2 is YYNGEE in the germline V gene. CDR3 amino acids: CAGVKVCVRNTIYF. The CDR3 DNA follows: TGTGCCGGAGTCAAGGTGTGTGTTAGAAACACCATATATTTT.

The V call is TRBV5-4, the J call TRBJ2-3; TRBD2 matches at 10 bases. Germline trimming cut 2 bases from V and 4 bases from J; bases unmatched to any gene: 7. Germline CDR1 SGHNT, CDR2 YYREEE (reference sequence). There are 16 residues in the CDR3. The CDR3 DNA reads as TGTGCCAGCAGCTTACGACTAGCGGGTCTCGCAGATACGCAGTATTTT. Residues: CASSLRLAGLADTQYF.

The gene calls are TRBV15 and TRBJ2-5, with TRBD1 as a possible D gene (5 bases). This CDR3 contains 15 residues. V was cut by 1 base and J by 2 bases, with 11 bases left in between. CDR1 and CDR2 from the germline V gene are LNHNV and YYDKDF (reference sequence). CDR3 nucleotides: TGTGCCACCAGCAGAGTGCCGACAGTACAAGAGACCCAGTACTTC. Protein sequence: CATSRVPTVQETQYF.

The chain has TRBV10-3 and TRBJ2-1, with 12 bases fitting TRBD1. The germline V gene has CDR1 ENHRY and CDR2 SYGVKD. V trimming: 4 bases; J trimming: 9 bases; junction bases outside the gene matches: 7. CDR3 size: 15 residues. The CDR3 spells CAISGGQGAVGEQFF. The CDR3 DNA reads TGTGCCATCAGTGGGGGACAGGGGGCAGTAGGTGAGCAGTTCTTC.

V gene TRBV18 combines with J gene TRBJ2-7, with D perhaps TRBD1 (5 bases). There are 14 residues in the CDR3. V was trimmed by 0 bases and J by 3 bases, leaving 9 bases between them. Germline lookup yields CDR1 KGHSH and CDR2 LQKENI. The CDR3, as DNA: TGTGCCAGCTCACCACCCCACGACAGCTACGAGCAGTACTTC. As protein: CASSPPHDSYEQYF.

Remarks on this clone: The germline gene is not matched at one end of the junction; a read error may be the cause. The chain employs TRBV7-9 and TRBJ2-7; TRBD2 matches at 7 bases. Germline V CDR1 and CDR2: SEHNR, FQNEAQ (reference sequence). The CDR3 is 15 residues long. DNA for the CDR3: TGTTCCAGCAGCCCTAGGACTAGTGGGTCCTACGAGCAGTACTTC. This translates into CSSSPRTSGSYEQYF.

The rearrangement links TRBV9 to TRBJ2-1, with D tentatively TRBD1 (5 bases). Germline V CDR1 and CDR2: SGDLS, YYNGEE. The CDR3 extends over 17 amino acids. Trimming removed 0 bases from V and 5 bases from J, with 18 bases in between. In DNA, the CDR3 is TGTGCCAGCAGCGTAGGGCTGACATGGCAGGGTGACAATGAGCAGTTCTTC. Translated: CASSVGLTWQGDNEQFF.

A few counts support this clone. The chain uses TRBV28 and TRBJ1-1; possible D gene TRBD1, 6 bases. The CDR3 runs 15 residues. Per germline, CDR1 MDHEN and CDR2 SYDVKM. Trimming took off 3 bases at V and 3 bases at J, with 14 bases between the two ends. CDR3 protein: CASSFLRGGDTEAFF. CDR3 coding DNA: TGTGCCAGCAGTTTTCTTAGGGGGGGAGACACTGAAGCTTTCTTT.

The V and J genes are TRBV10-3 and TRBJ1-6; D not resolved. The CDR3 consists of 13 residues. Trimming took 10 bases from V and 7 from J, leaving 14 bases between them. The V gene's germline CDR1 is ENHRY and CDR2 SYGVKD. CDR3 in DNA: TGTGCCACCCGACCCGCGGGGAATTCACCCCTCCACTTT. Amino acid sequence: CATRPAGNSPLHF.

The CDR3 region has the DNA TGTGCCACCGCGAAACACAGGGGAAATAATCAGCCCCAGCATTTT. Protein: CATAKHRGNNQPQHF. The chain employs TRBV6-5 and TRBJ1-5, with 7 bases aligning to TRBD1. J lost 4 bases, V lost 10 bases, and 13 bases had no gene match. This CDR3 has 15 residues. Germline CDR1 reads MNHEY; CDR2 reads SVGAGI.

A remark on this clone: One end of the junction does not line up with germline, which may come from a read error. The V and J genes are TRBV7-9 and TRBJ1-2, with 11 bases aligning to TRBD1. This CDR3 contains 14 residues. Germline assignment: CDR1 SEHNR and CDR2 FQNEAQ (reference sequence). CDR3 sequence reads: CSSSLEGQGVGYTF. As DNA, the CDR3 is TGTTCCAGCAGCTTAGAGGGACAGGGGGTAGGCTACACCTTC.

J is TRBJ2-2 and V is TRBV7-8; TRBD1 matches at 10 bases. The CDR3 runs 15 residues. V shed 5 bases, J shed 6 bases, and the junction held 6 bases outside the gene matches. The germline gives CDR1 SGHVS, CDR2 FQNEAQ. CDR3 nucleotides: TGTGCCAGCAGCGGTGGGACAGGGGATCCCGGGGAGCTGTTTTTT. Its protein product is CASSGGTGDPGELFF.

The rearrangement links TRBV9 to TRBJ1-2; 7 bases fit TRBD1. The CDR3 has 14 amino acids. Germline V CDR1 and CDR2: SGDLS, YYNGEE. With V trimmed by 3 bases and J by 2 bases, 4 bases remained unmatched. CDR3 loop: CASSALQGNYGYTF. CDR3 DNA sequence: TGTGCCAGCAGCGCGCTACAGGGGAACTATGGCTACACCTTC.

V is TRBV4-1 and J is TRBJ1-3; no clear D gene. CDR1 is MGHRA and CDR2 is YSYEKL in the germline V gene. The CDR3 extends over 15 amino acids. Trimming took 1 base from V and 4 from J, leaving 11 bases between them. CDR3 sequence reads: CASSQASSGGNTIYF. The CDR3, as DNA: TGCGCCAGCAGCCAAGCATCGAGCGGGGGAAACACCATATATTTT.

The chain combines TRBV4-3 with TRBJ2-4; 8 nucleotides match TRBD2. J gave up 8 bases and V 0 bases, and 6 bases lay outside the gene matches. The CDR3 covers 15 residues. CDR1 is LGHNA, CDR2 YSLEER, per germline. The CDR3 DNA is TGCGCCAGCAGCCAAGACGCTAGCGGGTTAGACATTCAGTACTTC. As protein: CASSQDASGLDIQYF.

The V gene is TRBV6-5, the J gene TRBJ2-2, with TRBD1 identical over 8 bases. J was trimmed by 5 bases and V by 2 bases; bases with no gene match: 7. This CDR3 has 16 residues. Germline V gives CDR1 MNHEY, CDR2 SVGAGI. Here the CDR3 DNA reads TGTGCCAGCAGTTACGATACGGACAGGGTAACCGGGGAGCTGTTTTTT. It translates to CASSYDTDRVTGELFF.

This clone was recorded only once. V gene TRBV7-2 combines with J gene TRBJ1-3; 8 bases fit TRBD1. The V and J ends lost 1 base and 7 bases, in that order; junction bases with no gene match: 6. Germline V gene lookup returns CDR1 SGHTA and CDR2 FQGNSA. The CDR3 length is 15 residues. The CDR3 DNA sequence: TGTGCCAGCAGCTTAGGTCCTCAGGGGGCTAACACCATATATTTT. This codes for CASSLGPQGANTIYF.

V and J are TRBV7-9 and TRBJ2-5; no reliable D call. Germline CDR1 and CDR2: SEHNR and FQNEAQ (reference sequence). V was pared by 2 bases and J by 5 bases, with 9 bases between. The CDR3 has 13 residues. This CDR3 reads CASSLWSEETQYF. For the CDR3, the DNA is TGTGCCAGCAGCTTATGGTCGGAGGAGACCCAGTACTTC.

This clone was seen a handful of times. J is TRBJ2-7 and V is TRBV2, with 8 bases identical to TRBD1. The trim removed 5 bases at V and 1 base at J, leaving 4 bases unmatched. The germline gives CDR1 SNHLY, CDR2 FYNNEI. The CDR3 has 14 residues. CDR3 in DNA: TGTGCCAGCAGTCCGGGACAGGTTTCCTACGAGCAGTACTTC. This translates into CASSPGQVSYEQYF.

V usage is TRBV30 and J usage is TRBJ2-3; 11 bases are a match to TRBD2. Germline V gene lookup returns CDR1 GTSNPN and CDR2 SVGIG (reference sequence). V lost 5 bases and J lost 3; bases outside the gene matches: 7. This CDR3 comprises 15 residues. CDR3 protein: CAWELAGARTDTQYF. The CDR3 nucleotides read TGTGCCTGGGAACTAGCGGGGGCTCGAACAGATACGCAGTATTTT.

V gene TRBV19 combines with J gene TRBJ1-1; D perhaps matches TRBD1 (5 bases). This CDR3 comprises 13 residues. Germline V gives CDR1 LNHDA, CDR2 SQIVND (reference sequence). V lost 0 bases to trimming and J lost 6 bases, with 8 bases between them. DNA of the CDR3: TGTGCCAGTAGTATAGAGTCCAGGGCTGAAGCTTTCTTT. Translating gives CASSIESRAEAFF.

The V and J genes are TRBV29-1 and TRBJ1-5, with 10 positions matching TRBD1. The CDR3 is 15 amino acids. Germline loops: CDR1 SQVTM, CDR2 ANQGSEA. V gave up 7 bases and J gave up 7 bases; unmatched junction bases: 13. In DNA, the CDR3 is TGCAGCGCCTGTATATCCGGGACAGGGGACCAGCCCCAGCATTTT. Residues: CSACISGTGDQPQHF.

The chain employs TRBV7-2 and TRBJ2-1, with 8 bases identical to TRBD1. The germline V gene has CDR1 SGHTA and CDR2 FQGNSA. The junction had 7 bases not matched to a gene; V was cut back by 5 bases and J by 4 bases. This CDR3 is built from 15 residues. CDR3 sequence: CASSAGQGTYNEQFF. CDR3 DNA sequence: TGTGCCAGCAGCGCCGGACAGGGTACATACAATGAGCAGTTCTTC.